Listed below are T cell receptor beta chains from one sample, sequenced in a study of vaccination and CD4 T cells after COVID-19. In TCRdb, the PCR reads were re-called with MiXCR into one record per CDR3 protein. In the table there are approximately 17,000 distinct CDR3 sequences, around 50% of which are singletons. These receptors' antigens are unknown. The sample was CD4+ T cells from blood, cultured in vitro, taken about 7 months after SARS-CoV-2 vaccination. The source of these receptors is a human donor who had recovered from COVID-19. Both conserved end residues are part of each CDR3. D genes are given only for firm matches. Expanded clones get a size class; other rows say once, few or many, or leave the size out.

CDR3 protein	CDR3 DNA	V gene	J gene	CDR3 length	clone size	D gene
CSSPHLKNSNEQFF	TGCAGTTCCCCTCATTTGAAGAATTCAAATGAGCAGTTCTTC	TRBV20-1	TRBJ2-1	14	NA	NA
CSAGGRLASTDTQYF	TGCAGTGCTGGAGGACGACTAGCCAGCACAGATACGCAGTATTTT	TRBV20-1	TRBJ2-3	15	NA	TRBD2
CASSLVFSMDRGRLQPQHF	TGTGCCAGCAGCTTAGTTTTTAGTATGGACAGGGGAAGACTTCAGCCCCAGCATTTT	TRBV7-2	TRBJ1-5	19	few	TRBD1
CASSLRGEGGDTQYF	TGTGCCAGCAGCTTGAGGGGGGAGGGTGGAGATACGCAGTATTTT	TRBV6-1	TRBJ2-3	15	NA	NA
CASSGGTYEQYF	TGCGCCAGCAGCGGCGGAACCTACGAGCAGTACTTC	TRBV5-1	TRBJ2-7	12	NA	NA
CSALAGLDTQYF	TGCAGTGCTTTAGCGGGGTTAGATACGCAGTATTTT	TRBV20-1	TRBJ2-3	12	NA	TRBD2
CSARDMGNTGELFF	TGCAGTGCTAGAGATATGGGGAACACCGGGGAGCTGTTTTTT	TRBV20-1	TRBJ2-2	14	NA	NA
CASSIRALAEAFF	TGTGCCAGCAGTATAAGGGCTTTGGCTGAAGCTTTCTTT	TRBV6-2/TRBV6-3	TRBJ1-1	13	NA	NA
CASSEGFGQRNQPQHF	TGTGCCAGCAGTGAAGGTTTCGGGCAAAGGAATCAGCCCCAGCATTTT	TRBV2	TRBJ1-5	16	NA	NA
CATDMDRGGNEQFF	TGTGCCACCGATATGGACAGGGGCGGCAATGAGCAGTTCTTC	TRBV15	TRBJ2-1	14	NA	TRBD1
CASSERDGQETQYF	TGTGCCAGCAGCGAGAGGGACGGCCAAGAGACCCAGTACTTC	TRBV7-6	TRBJ2-5	14	few	NA
CASSPVAETQYF	TGTGCCAGCAGCCCGGTAGCGGAGACCCAGTACTTC	TRBV11-3	TRBJ2-5	12	few	NA
CASSKPGSYEQYF	TGTGCCAGCAGCAAACCAGGTTCCTACGAGCAGTACTTC	TRBV6-1	TRBJ2-7	13	NA	NA
CASSFMGSTIDTF	TGTGCCAGCAGCTTCATGGGCTCAACCATCGACACCTTC	TRBV7-9	TRBJ1-2	13	NA	NA
CASSFHSNEQFF	TGTGCCAGCAGTTTTCATTCCAATGAGCAGTTCTTC	TRBV28	TRBJ2-1	12	NA	NA
CASSLVLTAYEQYF	TGTGCCAGCAGCTTAGTACTTACAGCCTACGAGCAGTACTTC	TRBV7-2	TRBJ2-7	14	NA	NA
CASSLAIAGGETQYF	TGTGCCAGCAGCTTAGCAATAGCGGGAGGGGAGACCCAGTACTTC	TRBV11-3	TRBJ2-5	15	NA	TRBD2
CAISPGASGRFQFF	TGTGCCATCAGTCCCGGGGCAAGCGGGAGGTTCCAGTTCTTC	TRBV10-3	TRBJ2-1	14	NA	TRBD2
CASSLALTTYQETQYF	TGTGCCAGCAGCTTAGCCCTGACTACTTACCAAGAGACCCAGTACTTC	TRBV7-9	TRBJ2-5	16	few	NA
CSASDYISGSSYEQYF	TGCAGTGCTAGCGACTATATCTCGGGGTCCTCCTACGAGCAGTACTTC	TRBV20-1	TRBJ2-7	16	NA	NA